This TCR beta chain comes out of a study of blood T cell repertoires in COVID-19 (dated by TCRdb to 2020 to 2021). General notes on the study: Samples covering the acute and convalescent phases of COVID-19 were provided by collaborators in the United States, Italy and Spain. The prospective study material was composed of cDNA or gDNA derived from T cells, B-cell-depleted T cells, or PBMCs. The dataset comprised deeply sampled blood TCRbeta repertoires from subjects exposed to, actively infected with, or recovered from COVID-19. The repertoires were released in a freely available public database meant as a resource for research on the immune response to SARS-CoV-2. Samples were obtained from the ongoing ImmuneRACE study (first 160 participants) and from approximately 1,200 subjects provided by 6 global collaborators. Sample metadata almost always included a de-identified subject ID, COVID-19 status, age in years and sex. HLA class I and class II types, where available, came from metadata supplied by the sample provider rather than from assay-based typing.

Paper-wide results and their limitations: The quantity of clinical and demographic metadata differed by source and by participant and was supplied without curation.

Enrolling through a virtual design, the prospective study's participants ranged in age from roughly 18 to 90 years and lived across 24 United States geographic areas. In the prospective study, cohorts were assigned on the basis of participant-reported clinical history obtained from a screening survey and a study questionnaire. ImmuneRACE Cohort 3 recovered participants were defined by two consecutive negative NP/OP PCR tests, healthcare professional clearance, or symptom resolution. Each participant in the prospective study had whole blood, serum and a nasopharyngeal or oropharyngeal swab collected by mobile phlebotomists. Additional blood draws and questionnaires over an approximately two-month period could optionally be provided by prospective study participants. Before DNA extraction, prospective study blood samples were shipped either frozen or at room temperature. CDR1 and CDR2, per the germline V gene, are MNHEY and SVGEGT. V lost 5 bases and J lost 2 bases, and the count of bases not matched to a germline gene is 6. CDR3 length: 15 amino acids, cysteine to phenylalanine. CDR3 DNA is the only sequence kept; it has 45 bases, read in frame from the first base.

In regard to this clone: Which antigen it targets is not known. No much larger clone exists at a distance of one base, and base qualities are not known.

TCRbeta CDR3 regions were amplified from genomic DNA by means of the immunoSEQ Assay, a bias-controlled multiplex PCR. In the source study's methods: The number of nucleated cells in each sample was estimated by amplification of reference gene primers within the assay. Sequence reads were collapsed and filtered to measure the absolute abundance of every unique TCRbeta CDR3 rearrangement. For each sample, productive Simpson clonality was calculated by taking the square root of Simpson's diversity index across productive rearrangements. TCRdb holds this immuneACCESS table with in-frame rearrangements only. Some clones are missing; in checked studies, unresolved V genes explain under half, and the rest has no known cause. Clonal size and the V and J genes are those of that table, whereas D and trimming came from the DNA. This sample lists approximately 200,000 clones; roughly 85% were detected once. The ten biggest clones cover about 17% of the sample.

The chain links TRBV6-2 or TRBV6-3 with TRBJ2-1; 7 central nucleotides agree with TRBD2. Specimen: PBMCs or T cells enriched from blood (not recorded which). This clonotype was sampled from a man aged 35 to 55 who had recovered from COVID-19. The CDR3 protein is CASSPSGNTYNEQFF. The DNA sequence reads TGTGCCAGCAGTCCGAGCGGGAACACCTACAATGAGCAGTTCTTC.